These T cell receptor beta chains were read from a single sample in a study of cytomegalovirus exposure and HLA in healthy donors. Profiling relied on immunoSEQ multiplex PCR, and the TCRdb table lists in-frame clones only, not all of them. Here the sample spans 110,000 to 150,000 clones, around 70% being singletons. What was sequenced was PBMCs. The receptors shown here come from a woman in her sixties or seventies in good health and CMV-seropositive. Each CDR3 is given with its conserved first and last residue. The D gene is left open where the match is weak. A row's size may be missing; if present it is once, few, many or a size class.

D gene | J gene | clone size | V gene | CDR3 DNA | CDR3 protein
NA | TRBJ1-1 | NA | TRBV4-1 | TGCGCCAGCAGCCGCTCAGGGTCGGCGGAGAACACTGAAGCTTTCTTT | CASSRSGSAENTEAFF
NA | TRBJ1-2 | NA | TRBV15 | TGTGCCACCAGCAGAGATCAAACGCCTAACGGCTACACCTTC | CATSRDQTPNGYTF
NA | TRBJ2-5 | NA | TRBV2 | TGTGCCAGCAGTGAAGCTCCGACACAAGGAGAGACCCAGTACTTC | CASSEAPTQGETQYF
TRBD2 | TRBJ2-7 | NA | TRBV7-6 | TGTGCCAGCAGCTCAGGGACTAGCGGGAGTTACGAGCAGTACTTC | CASSSGTSGSYEQYF
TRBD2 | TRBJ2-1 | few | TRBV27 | TGTGCCAGCAGTTTTGGGACTAGCGGGAGGAGCTCCTACAATGAGCAGTTCTTC | CASSFGTSGRSSYNEQFF
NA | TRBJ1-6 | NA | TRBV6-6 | TGTGCCAGCACCAACAATAGCCCCGCCTCCCCCCTCCACTTT | CASTNNSPASPLHF
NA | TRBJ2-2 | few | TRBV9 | TGTGCCAGCAGCCTTAGCAACACCGGGGAGCTGTTTTTT | CASSLSNTGELFF
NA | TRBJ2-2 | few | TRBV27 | TGTGCCAGCAGTCCCAGGGGATCCACCGGGGAGCTGTTTTTT | CASSPRGSTGELFF
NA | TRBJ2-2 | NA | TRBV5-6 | TGTGCCAGCAGCTGGGACTTCATGAACACCGGGGAGCTGTTTTTT | CASSWDFMNTGELFF
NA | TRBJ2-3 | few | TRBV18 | TGTGCCAGCTCACCTACCAGCGGCGGGACCGGGGGAGATACGCAGTATTTT | CASSPTSGGTGGDTQYF
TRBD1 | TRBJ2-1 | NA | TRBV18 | TGTGCCAGCTCACCACCGGGACAGATTGGTGGCTCCTACAATGAGCAGTTCTTC | CASSPPGQIGGSYNEQFF
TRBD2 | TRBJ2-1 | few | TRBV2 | TGTGCCAGCAGTGCTCAGGCGGGGGATGAGCAGTTCTTC | CASSAQAGDEQFF
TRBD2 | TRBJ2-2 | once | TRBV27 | TGTGCCAGCACCTTTAGGGGGACTAGCGGGAGGCGTGGCGGGGAGCTGTTTTTT | CASTFRGTSGRRGGELFF
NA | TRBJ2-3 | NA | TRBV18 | TGTGCCAGCTCACCTCCTTCCGGGAGCACAGATACGCAGTATTTT | CASSPPSGSTDTQYF
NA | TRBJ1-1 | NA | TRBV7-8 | TGTGCCAGCAGCTTAGGGGCGGGCAGATTGAACACTGAAGCTTTCTTT | CASSLGAGRLNTEAFF
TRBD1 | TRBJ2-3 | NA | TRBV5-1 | TGCGCCAGCAGCTCCGGGACAGGGGGCGGCACAGATACGCAGTATTTT | CASSSGTGGGTDTQYF
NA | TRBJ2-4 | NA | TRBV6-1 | TGTGCCATACGTGAACAAGCCAAAAACATTCAGTACTTC | CAIREQAKNIQYF
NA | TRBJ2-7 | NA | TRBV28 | TGTGCCAGCAGTTTATTGGAAAGCGCCTACGAGCAGTACTTC | CASSLLESAYEQYF
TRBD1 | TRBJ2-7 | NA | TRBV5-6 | TGTGCCAGCAGCTTGGCCGGGACAGCCTCCTACGAGCAGTACTTC | CASSLAGTASYEQYF
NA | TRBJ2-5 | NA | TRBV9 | TGTGCCAGCAGCAACAGCATGGGCGAGACCCAGTACTTC | CASSNSMGETQYF
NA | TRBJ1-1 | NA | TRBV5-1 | TGCGCCAGCAGCTTGCCCCAGGTCACTGAAGCTTTCTTT | CASSLPQVTEAFF
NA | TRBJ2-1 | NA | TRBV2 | TGTGCCAGCAGGGACGGGAGCTCCTACAATGAGCAGTTCTTC | CASRDGSSYNEQFF
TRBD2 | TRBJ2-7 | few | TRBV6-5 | TGTGCCAGCAGTACGCGACTAGCGGGAGGCTACGAGCAGTACTTC | CASSTRLAGGYEQYF
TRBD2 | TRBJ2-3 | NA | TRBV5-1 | TGCGCCAGCAGGTTAGCGGGAGGGGGAGATACGCAGTATTTT | CASRLAGGGDTQYF
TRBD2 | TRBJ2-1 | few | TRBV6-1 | TGTGCCAGCAGTGCCGGGACTAGCGGAACATACAATGAGCAGTTCTTC | CASSAGTSGTYNEQFF
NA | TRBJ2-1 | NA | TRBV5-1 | TGCGCCAGCAGCCCCGGAGGGCCTGAGCAGTTCTTC | CASSPGGPEQFF
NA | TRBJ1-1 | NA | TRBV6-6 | TGTGCCAGCAGTTCCCCTGGGGGCGACACTGAAGCTTTCTTT | CASSSPGGDTEAFF
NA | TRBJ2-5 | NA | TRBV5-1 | TGCGCCAGCAGCTTGGCCCGGGAACCGGAGACCCAGTACTTC | CASSLAREPETQYF
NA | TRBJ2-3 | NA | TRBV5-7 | TGTGCCAGCAGCTTTAGGGGAGGCGATACGCAGTATTTT | CASSFRGGDTQYF
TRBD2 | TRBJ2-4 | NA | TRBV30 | TGTGCCTGGGAAGGACTAGCGGGCGCTAAGGGAGACATTCAGTACTTC | CAWEGLAGAKGDIQYF
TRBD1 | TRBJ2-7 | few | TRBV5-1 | TGCGCCAGCAGCTTGGGTCGACAGGGAAACGAGCAGTACTTC | CASSLGRQGNEQYF
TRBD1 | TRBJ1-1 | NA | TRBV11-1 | TGTGCCAGCAGCCCCCGGACAGGGAACACTGAAGCTTTCTTT | CASSPRTGNTEAFF
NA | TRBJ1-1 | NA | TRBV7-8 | TGTGCCAGCAGCTTAGGTGGAGACACTGAAGCTTTCTTT | CASSLGGDTEAFF
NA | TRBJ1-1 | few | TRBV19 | TGTGCCAGTAGTAAGGAGTACACTGAAGCTTTCTTT | CASSKEYTEAFF
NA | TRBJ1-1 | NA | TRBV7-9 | TGTGCCAGCAGCTTAGGTCGCAGGCGGAACACTGAAGCTTTCTTT | CASSLGRRRNTEAFF
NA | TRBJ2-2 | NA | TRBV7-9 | TGTGCCAGCAGCTTAGCGGCCCAGACCGGGGAGCTGTTTTTT | CASSLAAQTGELFF
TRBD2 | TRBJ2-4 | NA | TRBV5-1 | TGCGCCAGCAGCCTGAGGGGCGGGGGTGCTAAAAACATTCAGTACTTC | CASSLRGGGAKNIQYF
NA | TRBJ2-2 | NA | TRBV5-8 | TGTGCCACCGCTAGCGTAAGGACCACCGGGGAGCTGTTTTTT | CATASVRTTGELFF
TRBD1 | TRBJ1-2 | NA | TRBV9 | TGTGCCAGCAGCGAAAACAGGGGCGTAAATGGCTACACCTTC | CASSENRGVNGYTF
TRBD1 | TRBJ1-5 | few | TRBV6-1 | TGTGCCAGCAGTGAAAACAGGGGTTCCAGACAGCCCCAGCATTTT | CASSENRGSRQPQHF
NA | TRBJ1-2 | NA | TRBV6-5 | TGTGCCAGCAGATATACAGGGACCTATGGCTACACCTTC | CASRYTGTYGYTF
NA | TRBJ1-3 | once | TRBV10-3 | TGTGCCATCAGGGACACACAGGGCTTCGGAAACACCATATATTTT | CAIRDTQGFGNTIYF